This entry lists 28 T cell receptor beta chains sequenced from one sample in a study of T cell responses to AZD1222 COVID-19 vaccine. Here immunoSEQ multiplex PCR was the method, and the copy in TCRdb shows in-frame clones only, minus some. This repertoire shows about 130,000 clones, roughly 88% found once; its top ten account for roughly 0.98%. The specimen comprised peripheral blood, sampled 28 days after the second AZD1222 dose. These receptors all stem from an adult who received the AZD1222 COVID-19 vaccine.

CDR3 residues: CASRYRGGGTEAFF. The CDR3 nucleotides are TGTGCCAGCAGATACAGGGGAGGAGGCACTGAAGCTTTCTTT. The genes are TRBV28 and TRBJ1-1, with TRBD1 identical over 7 bases. The CDR3 is made up of 14 amino acids. The germline gives CDR1 MDHEN, CDR2 SYDVKM. V was pared by 6 bases and J by 4 bases, with 8 bases of the junction left unmatched.

In this sample, this clone turned up once. This rearrangement joins TRBV6-5 to TRBJ1-2, with D perhaps TRBD1 (5 bases). This CDR3 is built from 15 residues. Trimming removed 5 bases at V and 2 bases at J, with 15 bases between. Germline-derived CDR1 and CDR2 are MNHEY and SVGAGI. The CDR3 nucleotides are TGTGCCAGCAGTCCCCTTCGGGACTTGAACTATGGCTACACCTTC. Its protein product is CASSPLRDLNYGYTF.

This clone was detected only a few times. This chain links TRBV7-3 with TRBJ2-5; D gene ambiguous. The germline V gene has CDR1 SGHTA and CDR2 FQGTGA. V was clipped by 5 bases and J by 2 bases, with 9 bases between them. The CDR3 extends over 13 amino acids. CDR3 protein: CASSAAPQETQYF. The CDR3, as DNA: TGTGCCAGCAGCGCCGCCCCTCAAGAGACCCAGTACTTC.

The chain recombines TRBV27 with TRBJ2-7; 9 nucleotides line up with TRBD1. The CDR3 has 14 amino acids. The V segment lost 5 bases and the J segment 4 bases; nucleotides outside the gene matches: 6. Per the germline V gene, CDR1 is MNHEY and CDR2 is SMNVEV (reference sequence). CDR3 bases: TGTGCCAGCAGTCGACAGGGGGGAATGTACGAGCAGTACTTC. Translated: CASSRQGGMYEQYF.

DNA for the CDR3: TGTGCCAGCAGCTTAATGGGACTTAGCACCGGGGAGCTGTTTTTT. Translation gives CASSLMGLSTGELFF. The chain couples TRBV11-2 to TRBJ2-2; TRBD2 might be the D (6 bases). CDR3 length: 15 amino acids. V lost 2 bases and J 4 bases, leaving 11 bases between the germline ends. The germline CDR1 and CDR2 sequences are SGHAT and FQNNGV.

This chain joins TRBV9 and TRBJ2-2, with 12 bases lining up with TRBD2. The V gene end was trimmed by 5 bases and the J gene end by 1 base; junction bases not matched to a gene: 0. The CDR3 runs 15 residues. The germline gives CDR1 SGDLS, CDR2 YYNGEE. CDR3 nucleotide sequence: TGTGCCAGCAGGGGACTAGCGGGGAACACCGGGGAGCTGTTTTTT. This codes for CASRGLAGNTGELFF.

This rearrangement joins TRBV19 to TRBJ2-5, with D unclear. The V end lost 7 bases, the J end lost 5 bases, and 14 bases lay between the germline ends. CDR1 and CDR2 from the germline V gene are LNHDA and SQIVND (reference sequence). This CDR3 has 13 amino acids. The CDR3: CASTPRGGETQYF. The CDR3 DNA follows: TGTGCCAGTACCCCTCGAGGTGGCGAGACCCAGTACTTC.

CDR3 region: CASSEIEGAGEQYF. In DNA form, the CDR3 reads TGCGCCAGCAGTGAAATCGAGGGGGCTGGCGAGCAGTACTTC. V usage is TRBV10-2 and J usage is TRBJ2-7; TRBD1 matches 7 bases. Per the germline V gene, CDR1 is WSHSY and CDR2 is SAAADI. This CDR3 comprises 14 residues. J was trimmed by 6 bases and V by 3 bases; bases with no gene match: 8.

The chain combines TRBV5-1 with TRBJ2-4; D is unresolved. The CDR3 has 15 residues. V was clipped by 0 bases and J by 1 base, with 8 bases between them. CDR1 is SGHRS and CDR2 is YFSETQ in the germline V gene. The CDR3 protein is CASSLETFAKNIQYF. CDR3 in DNA: TGCGCCAGCAGCTTGGAGACCTTTGCCAAAAACATTCAGTACTTC.

The chain combines TRBV3-1 (or the pseudogene TRBV3-2) with TRBJ2-2; D gene unclear. Trimming pared 0 bases from V and 7 bases from J, leaving 12 bases between. This CDR3 has 15 residues. Germline loops: CDR1 LGHDT, CDR2 YNNKEL (reference sequence). CDR3 nucleotides: TGTGCCAGCAGCCAAGAGGTTTGGGTCAGCGGGGAGCTGTTTTTT. This sequence encodes CASSQEVWVSGELFF.

V usage is TRBV11-3 and J usage is TRBJ2-1, with 9 bases matching TRBD2. V was pared by 5 bases and J by 6 bases, with 8 bases of the junction left unmatched. Germline CDR1 and CDR2: SGHNT and YENEEA. The CDR3 totals 15 residues. The CDR3 spells CASSTRVAGVNEQFF. The CDR3, as DNA: TGTGCCAGCAGCACACGGGTAGCGGGAGTCAATGAGCAGTTCTTC.

The rearrangement uses TRBV5-4 and TRBJ2-1; no clear D. Trimming left V 4 bases short and J 4 bases short, with 15 bases between. The CDR3 length is 15 residues. Looked up from germline, CDR1 is SGHNT and CDR2 is YYREEE (reference sequence). The CDR3 protein is CASSLRGYRYNEQFF. CDR3 in DNA: TGTGCCAGCAGCCTCAGAGGCTACCGATACAATGAGCAGTTCTTC.

This chain connects TRBV3-1 (or the pseudogene TRBV3-2) to TRBJ2-1, with 7 bases matching TRBD2. Germline assignment: CDR1 LGHDT and CDR2 YNNKEL (reference sequence). J was trimmed by 0 bases and V by 5 bases; bases with no gene match: 7. CDR3 length: 16 amino acids. As DNA, the CDR3 is TGTGCCAGCAGCTTAGGACTAGTCAGCTCCTACAATGAGCAGTTCTTC. Translated, it gives CASSLGLVSSYNEQFF.

The chain carries TRBV19 and TRBJ1-3; 11 positions agree with TRBD1. This CDR3 comprises 17 residues. With V trimmed by 8 bases and J by 0 bases, 9 bases remained unmatched. Germline lookup yields CDR1 LNHDA and CDR2 SQIVND (reference sequence). The CDR3 sequence: CASRKPGTGGSGNTIYF. CDR3 in DNA: TGTGCCAGTCGTAAACCGGGGACAGGGGGCTCTGGAAACACCATATATTTT. Full variable domain (outside the CDR3, taken from reference TRBV19 and TRBJ1-3): DGGITQSPKYLFRKEGQNVTLSCEQNLNHDAMYWYRQDPGQGLRLIYYSQIVNDFQKGDIAEGYSVSREKKESFPLTVTSAQKNPTAFYLCASRKPGTGGSGNTIYFGEGSWLTVV.

The chain links TRBV11-2 to TRBJ1-5; a weak D match, TRBD1 (6 bases). The CDR3 runs to 17 residues. From germline, CDR1 is SGHAT and CDR2 FQNNGV. Trimming removed 5 bases at V and 3 bases at J, with 20 bases between. The CDR3 sequence: CASSAIGGPGVNQPQHF. The CDR3 coding sequence is TGTGCCAGCAGCGCCATAGGGGGGCCTGGAGTCAATCAGCCCCAGCATTTT.

The chain links TRBV19 to TRBJ2-7, with D possibly being TRBD2 (5 bases). V shed 5 bases and J shed 4 bases, with 12 bases lying between them. Germline lookup yields CDR1 LNHDA and CDR2 SQIVND (reference sequence). This CDR3 comprises 13 residues. CDR3 bases: TGTGCCAGTAGTCCCGGGATTTGGTACGAGCAGTACTTC. Translating gives CASSPGIWYEQYF.

The chain combines TRBV25-1 with TRBJ2-4; D is possibly TRBD1 or TRBD2 (5 bases each). The CDR3 contains 13 residues. Germline V gene lookup returns CDR1 MGHDK and CDR2 SYGVNS. V was trimmed by 10 bases and J by 9 bases, leaving 19 bases between them. In DNA, the CDR3 is TGTGCCACCTCCAGGGCGGGTATTGGCATTCAGTACTTC. This gives the protein CATSRAGIGIQYF. Based on the CDR3 plus reference TRBV25-1 and TRBJ2-4, the full variable domain is EADIYQTPRYLVIGTGKKITLECSQTMGHDKMYWYQQDPGMELHLIHYSYGVNSTEKGDLSSESTVSRIRTEHFPLTLESARPSHTSQYLCATSRAGIGIQYFGAGTRLSVL.

The chain has TRBV2 and TRBJ1-1; TRBD1 might be the D (5 bases). The CDR3 length is 16 residues. Germline V gene lookup returns CDR1 SNHLY and CDR2 FYNNEI. The V gene lost 5 bases and the J gene lost 1 base, with 17 bases spanning the gap. CDR3 in amino acids: CASSFSPGGANTEAFF. DNA of the CDR3: TGTGCCAGCAGTTTTAGCCCTGGGGGAGCGAACACTGAAGCTTTCTTT.

The chain couples TRBV6-5 to TRBJ2-7; possibly TRBD1 for D (6 bases). The V gene's germline CDR1 is MNHEY and CDR2 SVGAGI. V lost 5 bases and J 9 bases, leaving 17 bases between the germline ends. The CDR3 has 13 residues. The CDR3 DNA sequence: TGTGCCAGCAGTAATACTCTTGGACAGCGGCAGTACTTC. Translating gives CASSNTLGQRQYF.

The chain joins TRBV28 to TRBJ1-5, with 8 bases aligning to TRBD1. The CDR3 is made up of 19 amino acids. The V segment lost 2 bases and the J segment 3 bases; nucleotides outside the gene matches: 15. Germline values: CDR1 MDHEN, CDR2 SYDVKM. CDR3 in DNA: TGTGCCAGCAGTTTAGGTCTTAGGGGACAGGCCTCCCTCAATCAGCCCCAGCATTTT. It encodes CASSLGLRGQASLNQPQHF.

This clone was seen only a few times. The V gene is TRBV3-1 (or the pseudogene TRBV3-2), the J gene TRBJ2-5; the D is unclear. V was clipped by 0 bases and J by 5 bases, with 4 bases between them. Germline V gene data show CDR1 as LGHDT and CDR2 as YNNKEL (reference sequence). The CDR3 consists of 12 residues. CDR3 DNA: TGTGCCAGCAGCCAAGACGGTGAGACCCAGTACTTC. It specifies CASSQDGETQYF.

The gene calls are TRBV6-5 and TRBJ2-5; the D call may be TRBD1 or TRBD2 (5 bases each). In germline, CDR1 is MNHEY, CDR2 SVGAGI. CDR3 length equals 15 residues. The ends were cut back, 4 bases at V and 1 base at J, with 13 bases in the middle. The CDR3 bases are TGTGCCAGCAGTTTCTCTGGGGGAAGCCAAGAGACCCAGTACTTC. This gives the protein CASSFSGGSQETQYF.

The chain recombines TRBV28 with TRBJ1-1; D is ambiguous. The CDR3 consists of 12 residues. Trimming took 6 bases from V and 1 from J, leaving 6 bases between them. Germline CDR1 reads MDHEN; CDR2 reads SYDVKM. Here the CDR3 DNA reads TGTGCCAGCAGCACCTGGAACACTGAAGCTTTCTTT. This sequence encodes CASSTWNTEAFF.

The chain joins TRBV6-2 or TRBV6-3 to TRBJ2-7, with 10 bases aligning to TRBD2. This CDR3 contains 14 residues. Germline assignment: CDR1 MNHEY and CDR2 SVGEGT. The J segment lost 6 bases and the V segment lost 7 bases, leaving 9 bases of the junction unmatched. CDR3 DNA: TGTGCCAGCACCCCTAGGCTAGCGGGAGTCGAGCAGTACTTC. Encoded protein: CASTPRLAGVEQYF.

Points on this clone: The junction departs from the called germline gene at one end, perhaps through a read error. This chain connects TRBV18 to TRBJ1-6, with D perhaps matching TRBD1 (5 bases). Looked up from germline, CDR1 is KGHSH and CDR2 is LQKENI. The CDR3 is 14 amino acids. CDR3 nucleotides: TGTGCCAGCTCACCACCGGGGGGGTCTTCAGCCCTCCACTTT. This translates into CASSPPGGSSALHF.

The chain joins TRBV24-1 to TRBJ1-2; weak D call: TRBD1 (6 bases). CDR1 KGHDR and CDR2 SFDVKD come from the germline V gene. V gave up 4 bases and J gave up 5 bases, with 13 bases separating them. The CDR3 spans 14 residues. This chain's CDR3 is CATSEVGASYGYTF. The CDR3 DNA follows: TGTGCCACCAGTGAAGTGGGGGCCTCGTATGGCTACACCTTC.

The J gene is TRBJ2-1, the V gene TRBV15, with 13 bases lining up with TRBD2. In germline, CDR1 is LNHNV, CDR2 YYDKDF (reference sequence). V trimming: 5 bases; J trimming: 8 bases; junction bases outside the gene matches: 12. The CDR3 is 17 amino acids. The CDR3, as DNA: TGTGCCACCAGCTTAAGCGAGACTAGCGGGAGGATTTATGAGCAGTTCTTC. Translation gives CATSLSETSGRIYEQFF.

V usage is TRBV12-3 or TRBV12-4 and J usage is TRBJ2-7; unclear D gene. The V end lost 5 bases, the J end lost 0 bases, and 5 bases lay between the germline ends. The CDR3 length is 12 residues. The CDR3 nucleotides are TGTGCCAGCAGTCAAAGCTCCTACGAGCAGTACTTC. It is translated as CASSQSSYEQYF.